Each of the 26 T cell receptor beta chains below was sequenced from the same sample in a study of T cells in Graves' hyperthyroidism and ophthalmopathy. Amplified TCR beta CDR3 regions came from RNA transcripts. HTBI primers were used for first-round RT-PCR of the TCR CDR3. TCRdb redid the calling of the multiplex PCR reads with MiXCR, one entry per CDR3 protein. This sample has around 450,000 distinct CDR3 sequences; 15% to 19% occur once, and the top ten carry almost 8%. Sequencing was performed on blood. These TCRs come from a young woman with Graves' hyperthyroidism.

Here the CDR3 DNA reads TGTGCCAGTAGTATGGTAGCGGGAGGGGAGGCCCAGTACTTC. Its translation is CASSMVAGGEAQYF. V usage is TRBV19 and J usage is TRBJ2-5, with 11 bases lining up with TRBD2. Germline V gene lookup returns CDR1 LNHDA and CDR2 SQIVND (reference sequence). V lost 3 bases and J lost 9; bases outside the gene matches: 6. The CDR3 is 14 residues long.

The chain has TRBV5-5 and TRBJ2-7; 13 nucleotides agree with TRBD2. This CDR3 is 15 amino acids long. The ends lost 4 bases at V and 2 bases at J; junction bases unmatched: 3. Germline loops: CDR1 SGHKS, CDR2 YYEKEE (reference sequence). The CDR3 is CASSMGLAGTYEQYF. In nucleotides, the CDR3 is TGTGCCAGCAGCATGGGACTAGCGGGGACCTACGAGCAGTACTTC.

The chain recombines TRBV10-3 with TRBJ2-5; D remains unclear. Germline CDR1 ENHRY, CDR2 SYGVKD. With 3 bases removed from V and 2 bases from J, the gap between germline ends came to 13 bases. The CDR3 spans 15 residues. The CDR3 coding sequence is TGTGCCATCAGTGACCCCACCCGGCAGCAAGAGACCCAGTACTTC. Its protein product is CAISDPTRQQETQYF.

This clonotype was detected ten times or more. The rearrangement joins TRBV24-1 to TRBJ1-2, with TRBD1 matching over 7 bases. Germline-derived CDR1 and CDR2 are KGHDR and SFDVKD. Trimming removed 9 bases from V and 7 bases from J; junction bases left unmatched: 10. The CDR3 spans 13 residues. The DNA of the CDR3 is TGTGCCACCGCGACGGAAGGGGGCCCTGGCTACACCTTC. It yields the protein CATATEGGPGYTF.

The chain uses TRBV12-3 or TRBV12-4 and TRBJ1-4; D unresolved. This CDR3 spans 13 amino acids. Trimming removed 7 bases from V and 8 bases from J, with 14 bases in between. The CDR3 nucleotides are TGTGCCAGCACCCGGATCTTAGGGGAAAAACTGTTTTTT. This encodes CASTRILGEKLFF.

This clonotype was observed at least ten times. The V and J genes are TRBV6-1 and TRBJ1-2; tentatively, D is TRBD1 (6 bases). CDR3 length: 14 residues. The germline V gene has CDR1 MNHNS and CDR2 SASEGT. V was pared by 6 bases and J by 2 bases, with 13 bases between. CDR3 residues: CASSTQGLNYGYTF. The CDR3, as DNA: TGTGCCAGCAGCACACAGGGCTTAAACTATGGCTACACCTTC.

This clonotype has ten or more counts. The CDR3 DNA sequence: TGCAGTGCTACGGGGGATTTGGGGAAGCAAGAGACCCAGTACTTC. This sequence encodes CSATGDLGKQETQYF. This rearrangement joins TRBV20-1 to TRBJ2-5; TRBD2 is a possible D gene (6 bases). V lost 4 bases, J lost 2 bases, and 17 bases lay in between. The germline V gene encodes CDR1 DFQATT and CDR2 SNEGSKA (reference sequence). The CDR3 consists of 15 residues.

This clonotype was recorded many times. The chain links TRBV19 to TRBJ2-3, with D hard to call. Germline V gene data show CDR1 as LNHDA and CDR2 as SQIVND (reference sequence). This CDR3 has 15 amino acids. The V end lost 6 bases, the J end lost 1 base, and 14 bases lay between the germline ends. The CDR3 sequence: CASSVADARTDTQYF. DNA for the CDR3: TGTGCCAGTAGCGTGGCGGACGCTCGCACAGATACGCAGTATTTT. Looking up the rest from reference TRBV19 and TRBJ2-3 gives the full variable domain: DGGITQSPKYLFRKEGQNVTLSCEQNLNHDAMYWYRQDPGQGLRLIYYSQIVNDFQKGDIAEGYSVSREKKESFPLTVTSAQKNPTAFYLCASSVADARTDTQYFGPGTRLTVL.

This chain uses TRBV12-3 or TRBV12-4 with TRBJ2-2; either TRBD1 or TRBD2 may supply D (5 bases each). The CDR3 loop spans 16 amino acids. The germline V and J ends were trimmed by 5 bases and 4 bases, with 17 bases remaining between them. CDR3 DNA sequence: TGTGCCAGCAGTGCTAACCGGGACGTCTTCACCGGGGAGCTGTTTTTT. Translated, it gives CASSANRDVFTGELFF.

Only a few counts were recorded for this clonotype. This CDR3 is CASMRHPPRQPQHF. CDR3 DNA: TGCGCCAGCATGAGGCACCCTCCGAGACAGCCCCAGCATTTT. V gene TRBV10-1 combines with J gene TRBJ1-5, with D uncertain. V shed 7 bases and J shed 7 bases, with 17 bases lying between them. The CDR3 is 14 residues long. Per the germline V gene, CDR1 is WNHNN and CDR2 is SYGVQD (reference sequence).

This clonotype was found many times. The chain joins TRBV20-1 to TRBJ2-5; 9 nucleotides align to TRBD2. CDR1 DFQATT and CDR2 SNEGSKA come from the germline V gene (reference sequence). V shed 0 bases, J shed 1 base, and the junction held 15 bases outside the gene matches. This CDR3 is built from 19 residues. The CDR3 loop reads CSARDSSGNQKGGQETQYF. The CDR3 DNA reads as TGCAGTGCTAGAGATTCTAGCGGGAATCAGAAGGGGGGCCAAGAGACCCAGTACTTC.

There are many counts of this clonotype. V and J are TRBV7-9 and TRBJ2-7; 10 bases match TRBD1. The CDR3 consists of 14 residues. The germline V gene has CDR1 SEHNR and CDR2 FQNEAQ (reference sequence). Germline trimming cut 2 bases from V and 4 bases from J; bases unmatched to any gene: 2. Here the CDR3 DNA reads TGTGCCAGCAGCTTACGACAGGGGGCTTACGAGCAGTACTTC. This gives the protein CASSLRQGAYEQYF.

To note about this clonotype: A much larger clone differs from this one at a single base, so this may be a read error. The chain joins TRBV12-3 or TRBV12-4 to TRBJ1-3; maybe TRBD1 (5 bases). V was clipped by 3 bases and J by 4 bases, with 19 bases between them. This CDR3 has 17 amino acids. For the CDR3, the DNA is TGTGCCAGCAGTTTTTCGGGGGAAGGGGTCTCGGGAAACACCATATATTTT. Translated: CASSFSGEGVSGNTIYF.

The rearrangement links TRBV9 to TRBJ1-4, with 9 bases identical to TRBD1. The germline V gene encodes CDR1 SGDLS and CDR2 YYNGEE. V lost 0 bases and J lost 5; bases outside the gene matches: 2. The CDR3 runs 15 residues. CDR3 amino acids: CASSVAGTGNEKLFF. The CDR3 bases are TGTGCCAGCAGCGTAGCTGGGACAGGGAATGAAAAACTGTTTTTT.

This clonotype was seen repeatedly, ten times or more. The CDR3 nucleotides are TGTGCCAGCTCACCAGGCAGGGGGGTAGGGACTGAAGCTTTCTTT. Encoded protein: CASSPGRGVGTEAFF. The J gene is TRBJ1-1, the V gene TRBV18, with 7 bases lining up with TRBD1. This CDR3 is 15 amino acids long. Germline V gene sequence: CDR1 KGHSH, CDR2 LQKENI. Unmatched junction bases numbered 8, after V lost 2 bases and J lost 5 bases.

This clonotype has a count of ten or more. The rearrangement links TRBV27 to TRBJ2-7; D remains unclear. Trimming removed 5 bases from V and 0 bases from J, with 5 bases in between. Germline CDR1 reads MNHEY; CDR2 reads SMNVEV (reference sequence). The CDR3 totals 12 residues. CDR3 nucleotides: TGTGCCAGCAGTACCTACTCCTACGAGCAGTACTTC. Translated: CASSTYSYEQYF.

The V call is TRBV2, the J call TRBJ1-1; TRBD1 is a possible D gene (5 bases). The length of the CDR3 is 15 residues. The germline V gene encodes CDR1 SNHLY and CDR2 FYNNEI. Trimming pared 7 bases from V and 4 bases from J, leaving 19 bases between. The CDR3 sequence: CASTPERGTGTEAFF. DNA of the CDR3: TGTGCCAGCACCCCAGAACGGGGGACGGGCACTGAAGCTTTCTTT.

This clonotype has a count of ten or more. This chain uses TRBV7-9 with TRBJ1-2, with 9 bases identical to TRBD1. The CDR3 contains 13 residues. V shed 5 bases, J shed 6 bases, and the junction held 4 bases outside the gene matches. Per germline, CDR1 SEHNR and CDR2 FQNEAQ (reference sequence). CDR3 loop: CASSTTGGNGYTF. CDR3 coding DNA: TGTGCCAGCAGCACGACAGGGGGAAATGGCTACACCTTC.

V usage is TRBV3-1 and J usage is TRBJ1-2, with a possible D match to TRBD1 (5 bases). The germline CDR1 and CDR2 sequences are LGHDT and YNNKEL (reference sequence). This CDR3 is built from 15 residues. Trimming removed 2 bases at V and 8 bases at J, with 18 bases between. In DNA, the CDR3 is TGTGCCAGCAGCCAAAGTATAGGGACTTTATGGGGCTACACCTTC. Amino acids: CASSQSIGTLWGYTF.

This clonotype was seen a few times. The chain couples TRBV20-1 to TRBJ2-1; 8 nucleotides align to TRBD1. Germline V gene lookup returns CDR1 DFQATT and CDR2 SNEGSKA (reference sequence). This CDR3 comprises 15 residues. V gave up 6 bases and J gave up 3 bases; unmatched junction bases: 10. CDR3 in DNA: TGCAGTGCCATCGACAGGGGACCCATCTACAATGAGCAGTTCTTC. It encodes CSAIDRGPIYNEQFF.

Ten or more counts support this clonotype. The chain recombines TRBV6-5 with TRBJ1-2; 7 nucleotides line up with TRBD1. The CDR3 is made up of 15 amino acids. V lost 0 bases, J lost 2 bases, and 3 bases stayed unmatched. Germline V gene lookup returns CDR1 MNHEY and CDR2 SVGAGI. The CDR3: CASSYSPGGNYGYTF. CDR3 DNA sequence: TGTGCCAGCAGTTACTCACCAGGGGGGAACTATGGCTACACCTTC.

This clonotype was counted many times. The chain recombines TRBV6-5 with TRBJ2-6, with unresolved D. This CDR3 is built from 18 residues. CDR1 and CDR2 from the germline V gene are MNHEY and SVGAGI. V was trimmed by 2 bases and J by 3 bases, leaving 17 bases between them. The chain's CDR3 is CASSYTNPRQGGANVLTF. CDR3 nucleotide sequence: TGTGCCAGCAGTTACACCAACCCCCGTCAAGGTGGGGCCAACGTCCTGACTTTC.

This clonotype was counted a few times. Being one base from a much bigger clone, this may be a read error. This rearrangement joins TRBV5-1 to TRBJ1-4; no clear D gene. Germline V lookup: CDR1 SGHRS, CDR2 YFSETQ. This CDR3 is 14 amino acids long. Trimming cost V 0 bases and J 0 bases, with 3 bases left between them. The CDR3 coding sequence is TGCGCCAGCAGCTTGGAGTCAACTAATGAAAAACTGTTTTTT. Its translation is CASSLESTNEKLFF.

This clonotype was detected a few times. The V call is TRBV7-9, the J call TRBJ2-2, with D unresolved. Trimming shortened V by 4 bases and J by 1 base, and 13 bases separated the two germline ends. The CDR3 consists of 16 residues. Looked up from germline, CDR1 is SEHNR and CDR2 is FQNEAQ (reference sequence). The CDR3 nucleotides are TGTGCCAGCAGCTCCCCCCCGATCCGGAACACCGGGGAGCTGTTTTTT. Its protein product is CASSSPPIRNTGELFF.

About this clonotype itself: The limits of the CDR3 on the DNA are not certain, so only TCRdb's listed CDR3 is given. The chain has TRBV5-1 and TRBJ2-1; the D call in the table, TRBD2, was not verified against the DNA. The CDR3 length is 20 residues, termini included. Germline loops: CDR1 SGHRS, CDR2 YFSETQ. The CDR3 region is CASSFYICSARLAEYNEQFF.

This chain uses TRBV3-1 with TRBJ2-2, with 9 nucleotides matching TRBD1. Trimming cost V 9 bases and J 7 bases; bases outside gene matches: 15. The CDR3 contains 16 residues. Germline V gives CDR1 LGHDT, CDR2 YNNKEL (reference sequence). The chain's CDR3 is CASSISGTGPVGELFF. The CDR3 DNA reads as TGTGCCAGTAGCATCTCCGGGACAGGGCCCGTCGGGGAGCTGTTTTTT. Based on the CDR3 plus reference TRBV3-1 and TRBJ2-2, the full variable domain is DTAVSQTPKYLVTQMGNDKSIKCEQNLGHDTMYWYKQDSKKFLKIMFSYNNKELIINETVPNRFSPKSPDKAHLNLHINSLELGDSAVYFCASSISGTGPVGELFFGEGSRLTVL.